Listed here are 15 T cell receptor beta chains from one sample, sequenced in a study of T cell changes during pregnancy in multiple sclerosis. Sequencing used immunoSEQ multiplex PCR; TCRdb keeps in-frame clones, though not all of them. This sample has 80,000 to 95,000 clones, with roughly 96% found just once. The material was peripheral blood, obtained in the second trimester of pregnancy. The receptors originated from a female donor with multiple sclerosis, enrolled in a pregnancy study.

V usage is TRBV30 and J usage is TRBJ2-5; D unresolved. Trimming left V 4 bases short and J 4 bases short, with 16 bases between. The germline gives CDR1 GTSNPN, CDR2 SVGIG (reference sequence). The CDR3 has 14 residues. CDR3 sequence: CAWNPSYPRETQYF. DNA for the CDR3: TGTGCCTGGAATCCGAGTTACCCAAGAGAGACCCAGTACTTC.

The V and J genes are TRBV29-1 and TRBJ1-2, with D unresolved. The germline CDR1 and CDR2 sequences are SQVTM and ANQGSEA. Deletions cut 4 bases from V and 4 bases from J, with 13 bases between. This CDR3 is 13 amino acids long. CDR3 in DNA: TGCAGCGTTGGCGGCAGCTTGGGCTATGGCTACACCTTC. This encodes CSVGGSLGYGYTF.

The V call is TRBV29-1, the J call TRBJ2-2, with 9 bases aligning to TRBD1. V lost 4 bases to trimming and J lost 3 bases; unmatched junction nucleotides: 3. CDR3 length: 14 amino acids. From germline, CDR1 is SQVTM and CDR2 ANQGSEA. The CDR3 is CSVADRGYTGELFF. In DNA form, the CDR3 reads TGCAGCGTTGCGGACAGGGGTTACACCGGGGAGCTGTTTTTT.

In DNA form, the CDR3 reads TGTGCCAGCAGCCCCCGGGACAGGGATCAATTGAATGGCTACACCTTC. This gives the protein CASSPRDRDQLNGYTF. The rearrangement uses TRBV7-6 and TRBJ1-2, with 9 bases that match TRBD1. The V gene's germline CDR1 is SGHVS and CDR2 FNYEAQ. Trimming removed 5 bases from V and 6 bases from J; junction bases left unmatched: 13. This CDR3 has 16 amino acids.

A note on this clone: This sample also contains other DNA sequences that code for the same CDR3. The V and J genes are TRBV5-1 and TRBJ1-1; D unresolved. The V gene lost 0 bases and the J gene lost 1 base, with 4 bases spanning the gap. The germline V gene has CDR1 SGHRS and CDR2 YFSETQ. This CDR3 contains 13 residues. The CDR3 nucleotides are TGCGCCAGCAGCTTGGCCCGGAACACTGAAGCTTTCTTT. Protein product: CASSLARNTEAFF.

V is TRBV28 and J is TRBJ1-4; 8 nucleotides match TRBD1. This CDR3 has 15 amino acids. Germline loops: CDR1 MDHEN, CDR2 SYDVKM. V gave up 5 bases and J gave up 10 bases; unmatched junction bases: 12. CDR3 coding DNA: TGTGCCAGCAGTCAAGTCGACAGGGGCTTGAGAAAACTGTTTTTT. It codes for CASSQVDRGLRKLFF.

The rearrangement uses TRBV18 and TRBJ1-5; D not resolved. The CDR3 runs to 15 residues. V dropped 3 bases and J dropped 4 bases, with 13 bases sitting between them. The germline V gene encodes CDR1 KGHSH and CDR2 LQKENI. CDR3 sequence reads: CASSPYLNRNQPQHF. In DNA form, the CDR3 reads TGTGCCAGCTCACCGTACTTAAACCGGAATCAGCCCCAGCATTTT.

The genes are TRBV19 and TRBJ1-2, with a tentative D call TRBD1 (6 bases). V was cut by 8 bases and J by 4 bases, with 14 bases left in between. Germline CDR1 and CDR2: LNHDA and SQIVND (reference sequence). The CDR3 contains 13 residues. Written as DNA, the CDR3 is TGTGCCAGTTCTAGGGGGTTAAGCTATGGCTACACCTTC. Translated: CASSRGLSYGYTF.

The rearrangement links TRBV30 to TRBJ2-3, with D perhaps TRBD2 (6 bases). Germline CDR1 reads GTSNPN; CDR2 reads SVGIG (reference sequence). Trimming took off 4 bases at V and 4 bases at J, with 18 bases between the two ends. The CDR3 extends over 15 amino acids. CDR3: CAWIGPSGGADTQYF. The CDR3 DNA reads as TGTGCCTGGATAGGTCCCTCCGGAGGGGCAGATACGCAGTATTTT.

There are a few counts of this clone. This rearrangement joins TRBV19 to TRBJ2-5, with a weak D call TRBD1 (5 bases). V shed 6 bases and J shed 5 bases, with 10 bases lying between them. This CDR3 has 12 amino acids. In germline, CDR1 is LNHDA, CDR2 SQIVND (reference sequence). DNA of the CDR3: TGTGCCAGTAGACAGGCTGGGGAGACCCAGTACTTC. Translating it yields CASRQAGETQYF.

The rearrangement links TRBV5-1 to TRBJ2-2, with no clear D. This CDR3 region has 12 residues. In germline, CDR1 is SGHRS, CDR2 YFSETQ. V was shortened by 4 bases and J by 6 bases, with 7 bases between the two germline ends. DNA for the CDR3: TGCGCCAGCAGCCTAGTGCCCGGGGAGCTGTTTTTT. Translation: CASSLVPGELFF.

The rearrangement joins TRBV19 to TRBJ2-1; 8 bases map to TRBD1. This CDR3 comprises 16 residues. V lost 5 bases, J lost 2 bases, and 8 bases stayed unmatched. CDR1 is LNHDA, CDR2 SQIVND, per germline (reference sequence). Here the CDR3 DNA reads TGTGCCAGTAGTGTCTATATGGGACAGGCCTACAATGAGCAGTTCTTC. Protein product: CASSVYMGQAYNEQFF.

The CDR3 nucleotides read TGTGCCAGCAATGAAGAGGGTTCGAAGTTTGGGCCCTGTTCCTACGAGCAGTACTTC. It encodes CASNEEGSKFGPCSYEQYF. The chain carries TRBV27 and TRBJ2-7; the D gene is possibly TRBD2 (5 bases). The CDR3 length is 19 residues. Germline CDR1 and CDR2: MNHEY and SMNVEV (reference sequence). V lost 7 bases, J lost 1 base, and 29 bases lay in between.

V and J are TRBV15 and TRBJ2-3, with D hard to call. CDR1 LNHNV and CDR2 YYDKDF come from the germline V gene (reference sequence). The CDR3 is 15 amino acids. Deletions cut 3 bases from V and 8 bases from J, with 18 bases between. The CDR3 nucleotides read TGTGCCACCAGCAGCGGTGAGACCCCCCGAGGTACGCAGTATTTT. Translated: CATSSGETPRGTQYF.

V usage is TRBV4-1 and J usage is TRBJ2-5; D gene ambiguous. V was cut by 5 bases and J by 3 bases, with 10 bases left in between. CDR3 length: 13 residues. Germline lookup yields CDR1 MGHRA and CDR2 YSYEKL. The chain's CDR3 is CASSMRPEETQYF. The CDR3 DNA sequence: TGCGCCAGCAGCATGAGGCCTGAAGAGACCCAGTACTTC.